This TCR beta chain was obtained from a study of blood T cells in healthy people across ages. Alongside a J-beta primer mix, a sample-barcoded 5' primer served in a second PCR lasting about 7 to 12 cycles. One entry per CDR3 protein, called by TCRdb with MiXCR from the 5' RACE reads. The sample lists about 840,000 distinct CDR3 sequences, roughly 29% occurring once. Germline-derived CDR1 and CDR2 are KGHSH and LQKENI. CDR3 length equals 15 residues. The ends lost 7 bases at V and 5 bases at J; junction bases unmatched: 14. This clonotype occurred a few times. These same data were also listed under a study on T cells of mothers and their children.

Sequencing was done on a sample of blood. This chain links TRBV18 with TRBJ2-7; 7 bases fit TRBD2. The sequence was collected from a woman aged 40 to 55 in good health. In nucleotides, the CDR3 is TGTGCCAGCTTACCCTCTGGGAGCGGGGTAAACGAGCAGTACTTC. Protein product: CASLPSGSGVNEQYF.